These 3 T cell receptor beta chains originate from one sample sequenced in a study of blood T cell repertoires in COVID-19. Profiled with immunoSEQ multiplex PCR; TCRdb holds only in-frame clones, not every one. The sample yields about 70,000 clones, 80% to 90% seen once. Sequenced sample: peripheral blood. The receptors stem from a woman older than 75 with active or convalescent COVID-19.

This sequence joins TRBV11-1 and TRBJ2-1; D possibly corresponds to TRBD1 (5 bases). V shed 1 base and J shed 9 bases, with 16 bases lying between them. Germline V gene sequence: CDR1 SGHAT, CDR2 FQDESV (reference sequence). CDR3 size: 15 residues. CDR3 loop: CASSLVAPGRGEQFF. In DNA form, the CDR3 reads TGTGCCAGCAGCTTAGTTGCGCCGGGTAGGGGTGAGCAGTTCTTC.

The table lists this clone with many counts. The chain uses TRBV7-2 and TRBJ2-1; 11 bases are a match to TRBD2. Looked up from germline, CDR1 is SGHTA and CDR2 is FQGNSA. Trimming removed 5 bases from V and 3 bases from J; junction bases left unmatched: 6. The CDR3 spans 16 residues. The CDR3, as DNA: TGTGCCAGCAGCACCCCTAGCGGGAGGATCTACAATGAGCAGTTCTTC. This encodes CASSTPSGRIYNEQFF.

This clone was recorded a few times. The chain employs TRBV4-2 and TRBJ1-2; possibly TRBD1 for D (5 bases). This CDR3 contains 15 residues. The germline V gene encodes CDR1 LGHNA and CDR2 YNFKEQ. V was shortened by 3 bases and J by 7 bases, with 18 bases between the two germline ends. CDR3 bases: TGTGCCAGCAGCCAGGCACAGGAGGGGTTGAGTGGCTACACCTTC. Translating it yields CASSQAQEGLSGYTF.